The rows below give T cell receptor beta chains drawn from one sample of a study of vaccination effects on CD4 cells after COVID-19. Using immunoSEQ multiplex PCR, the repertoire was profiled, and TCRdb retains in-frame clones only, with some absent. The repertoire consists of nearly 30,000 clones, with roughly 80% occurring once and the leading ten covering 5.8%. No antigen has been identified for these receptors. This specimen consisted of CD4+ T cells from PBMCs cultured with SARS-CoV-2 spike peptides, obtained after COVID-19 vaccination. The origin of the receptors is a human donor who received a COVID-19 vaccine. Some clones in this sample may be carry-over from other donors' samples. CDR3s include the opening cysteine and the closing phenylalanine or tryptophan.

v_call: TRBV4-3; j_call: TRBJ1-3; cdr3_aa: CASSQDYSRVSGNTIYF
v_call: TRBV18; j_call: TRBJ2-4; cdr3_aa: CASSRQGVKENIQYF
v_call: TRBV24-1; j_call: TRBJ2-6; cdr3_aa: CATGVAGANVLTF
v_call: TRBV27; j_call: TRBJ2-3; cdr3_aa: CASSHVGTDTQYF
v_call: TRBV2; j_call: TRBJ2-5; cdr3_aa: CASKTLSARTQYF
v_call: TRBV6-5; j_call: TRBJ1-2; cdr3_aa: CASIGGLYGYTF
v_call: TRBV30; j_call: TRBJ1-3; cdr3_aa: CAWAPGLGGNTIYF
v_call: TRBV18; j_call: TRBJ1-1; cdr3_aa: CASSPRSDGNTEAFF
v_call: TRBV18; j_call: TRBJ2-5; cdr3_aa: CASSPLLGGQETQYF
v_call: TRBV3-1/TRBV3-2; j_call: TRBJ2-5; cdr3_aa: CASTTGLATQETQYF
v_call: TRBV12-3/TRBV12-4; j_call: TRBJ1-1; cdr3_aa: CASSLMRNTEAFF
v_call: TRBV9; j_call: TRBJ1-1; cdr3_aa: CASSPQTEMNTEAFF
v_call: TRBV19; j_call: TRBJ2-2; cdr3_aa: CASSIDRAGTGELFF
v_call: TRBV6-5; j_call: TRBJ1-2; cdr3_aa: CASSIAPLGGGYTF
v_call: TRBV9; j_call: TRBJ2-1; cdr3_aa: CASTPGQGARNEQFF
v_call: TRBV6-2/TRBV6-3; j_call: TRBJ1-1; cdr3_aa: CASSYGAGVWITSEAFF
v_call: TRBV11-2; j_call: TRBJ2-2; cdr3_aa: CASSQRLAGPTGELFF
v_call: TRBV5-1; j_call: TRBJ1-1; cdr3_aa: CASSSGTADTEAFF
v_call: TRBV12-3/TRBV12-4; j_call: TRBJ2-2; cdr3_aa: CASTPQNTGELFF
v_call: TRBV5-1; j_call: TRBJ1-2; cdr3_aa: CASSLNGGFYGYTF
v_call: TRBV7-9; j_call: TRBJ2-3; cdr3_aa: CASSFRDRGLGTDTQYF
v_call: TRBV7-3; j_call: TRBJ2-1; cdr3_aa: CASSLAGGPNEQFF
v_call: TRBV18; j_call: TRBJ1-4; cdr3_aa: CASSPRLQGKEKLFF
v_call: TRBV4-1; j_call: TRBJ1-5; cdr3_aa: CASSRLRGDRGEQPQHF
v_call: TRBV15; j_call: TRBJ1-2; cdr3_aa: CATSGPDRDREDYGYTF
v_call: TRBV5-1; j_call: TRBJ2-2; cdr3_aa: CASSFNRVGTGELFF
v_call: TRBV18; j_call: TRBJ1-6; cdr3_aa: CASSGRSSYNSPLHF
v_call: TRBV29-1; j_call: TRBJ2-3; cdr3_aa: CSVILRALTDTQYF
v_call: TRBV2; j_call: TRBJ2-5; cdr3_aa: CASSELRETQYF
v_call: TRBV7-9; j_call: TRBJ1-4; cdr3_aa: CASSVGQVDEKLFF
v_call: TRBV5-1; j_call: TRBJ2-7; cdr3_aa: CASSLEGLSSYEQYF
v_call: TRBV24-1; j_call: TRBJ2-3; cdr3_aa: CATSGGQALDTQYF
v_call: TRBV7-3; j_call: TRBJ1-1; cdr3_aa: CASSSSPGSTEAFF
v_call: TRBV19; j_call: TRBJ1-6; cdr3_aa: CASSISTEPSPLHF
v_call: TRBV7-3; j_call: TRBJ1-2; cdr3_aa: CASSLQGTNYGYTF
v_call: TRBV6-4; j_call: TRBJ2-1; cdr3_aa: CASSAESGNEQFF
v_call: TRBV24-1; j_call: TRBJ2-5; cdr3_aa: CATSARKQETQYF
v_call: TRBV5-4; j_call: TRBJ1-2; cdr3_aa: CASSLSRENGYTF
v_call: TRBV6-5; j_call: TRBJ1-1; cdr3_aa: CASSYSPGGGTEAFF
v_call: TRBV27; j_call: TRBJ1-1; cdr3_aa: CASSLYRVDTEAFF